Shown below are 9 T cell receptor beta chains from a single sample sequenced in a study of T cells in Graves' hyperthyroidism and ophthalmopathy. The investigators amplified TCR beta CDR3 regions from RNA transcripts. First-round RT-PCR with HTBI primers amplified the TCR CDR3 region. TCRdb itself ran the multiplex PCR reads through MiXCR, one entry per CDR3 protein. Of over 500,000 distinct CDR3 sequences listed, 46% are singletons. The specimen was peripheral blood or thyroid tissue (not recorded which). These receptors were collected from an adult woman with Graves' disease, either hyperthyroidism or ophthalmopathy (not recorded which).

The chain links TRBV7-6 to TRBJ1-2; D ambiguous. The CDR3 runs 13 residues. Germline V gene lookup returns CDR1 SGHVS and CDR2 FNYEAQ. Between the trimmed V and J ends, which lost 5 bases and 4 bases, there was a span of 11 bases. The CDR3, as DNA: TGTGCCAGCAGCAAAACCCCGGGCTATGGCTACACCTTC. Protein: CASSKTPGYGYTF.

This clonotype was detected a few times. The V call is TRBV6-5, the J call TRBJ1-1; unclear D gene. The CDR3 consists of 13 residues. V was pared by 4 bases and J by 0 bases, with 6 bases between. The germline V gene encodes CDR1 MNHEY and CDR2 SVGAGI. CDR3 sequence: CASSSILNTEAFF. CDR3 bases: TGTGCCAGCAGTTCCATCCTGAACACTGAAGCTTTCTTT.

The chain joins TRBV6-5 to TRBJ1-2; D is uncertain. The germline V gene has CDR1 MNHEY and CDR2 SVGAGI. The CDR3 sequence is 13 residues long. Trimming stripped 7 bases from V and 4 bases from J, with 13 bases between. CDR3 coding DNA: TGTGCCAGCACAAAGATTTCCTCCTATGGCTACACCTTC. Its protein product is CASTKISSYGYTF.

V and J are TRBV7-6 and TRBJ2-5; TRBD2 agrees at 7 bases. In germline, CDR1 is SGHVS, CDR2 FNYEAQ. The CDR3 loop spans 14 amino acids. V shed 1 base, J shed 6 bases, and the junction held 5 bases outside the gene matches. CDR3 in DNA: TGTGCCAGCAGCTTAGTAGTAGCGGGCCAGACCCAGTACTTC. Translated: CASSLVVAGQTQYF.

With regard to this clonotype: Because the CDR3 is missing its conserved closing phenylalanine or tryptophan, this is likely a read error. The rearrangement uses TRBV4-3 and TRBJ2-7; 7 bases line up with TRBD1. Losses at the gene ends were 2 bases for V and 7 bases for J; bases not matched to a gene: 8. The CDR3 is made up of 14 amino acids. The germline CDR1 and CDR2 sequences are LGHNA and YSLEER. The CDR3 sequence: CASSQRRQGREQYL. The CDR3 DNA reads as TGCGCCAGCAGCCAAAGAAGACAGGGTAGAGAGCAGTACCTC.

This rearrangement joins TRBV24-1 to TRBJ1-1; TRBD1 matches at 10 bases. V dropped 3 bases and J dropped 4; count of bases not matched to a gene: 7. From germline, CDR1 is KGHDR and CDR2 SFDVKD. This CDR3 contains 16 residues. CDR3 amino acids: CATSDAGTGVATEAFF. CDR3 coding DNA: TGTGCCACCAGTGATGCCGGGACAGGGGTCGCCACTGAAGCTTTCTTT.

In its sample, this clonotype was seen many times. The J gene is TRBJ2-7, the V gene TRBV7-2; 7 positions match TRBD2. V gave up 5 bases and J gave up 2 bases; unmatched junction bases: 9. Germline CDR1 is SGHTA and CDR2 is FQGNSA. The CDR3 totals 15 residues. The DNA for the CDR3 is TGTGCCAGCAGCGTGTCTAGCGGTACGGCCTACGAGCAGTACTTC. It translates to CASSVSSGTAYEQYF.

The gene calls are TRBV13 and TRBJ1-1; D not certain. Germline CDR1 PRHDT, CDR2 FYEKMQ (reference sequence). This CDR3 comprises 11 residues. V lost 3 bases and J 4 bases, leaving 3 bases between the germline ends. For the CDR3, the DNA is TGTGCCAGCAGCTTCACCACTGAAGCTTTCTTT. It is translated as CASSFTTEAFF.

This clonotype was observed a handful of times. The chain joins TRBV7-6 to TRBJ2-2, with D tentatively TRBD2 (6 bases). The CDR3 totals 17 residues. CDR1 SGHVS and CDR2 FNYEAQ come from the germline V gene. Trimming pared 4 bases from V and 3 bases from J, leaving 18 bases between. This CDR3 is CASSSRVMGGDTGELFF. In DNA, the CDR3 is TGTGCCAGCAGCTCGCGAGTGATGGGAGGCGACACCGGGGAGCTGTTTTTT.